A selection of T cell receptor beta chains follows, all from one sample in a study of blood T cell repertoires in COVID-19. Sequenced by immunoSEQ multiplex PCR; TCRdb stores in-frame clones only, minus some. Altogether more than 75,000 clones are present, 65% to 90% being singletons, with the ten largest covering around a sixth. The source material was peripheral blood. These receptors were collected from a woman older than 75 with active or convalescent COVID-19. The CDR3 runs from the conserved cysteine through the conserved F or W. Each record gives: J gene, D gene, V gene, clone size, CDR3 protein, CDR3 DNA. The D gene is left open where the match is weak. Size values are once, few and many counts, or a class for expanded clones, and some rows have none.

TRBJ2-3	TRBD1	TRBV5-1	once	CASSATGDSTDTQYF	TGCGCCAGCAGCGCTACAGGGGATAGCACAGATACGCAGTATTTT
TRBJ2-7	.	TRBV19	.	CATLAGEGGEQYF	TGTGCCACCTTAGCGGGCGAGGGGGGCGAGCAGTACTTC
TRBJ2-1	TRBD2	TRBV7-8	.	CASSVSAGGYEQFF	TGTGCCAGCAGCGTATCAGCGGGAGGGTATGAGCAGTTCTTC
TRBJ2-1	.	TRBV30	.	CAWDRSIGNEQFF	TGTGCCTGGGACAGGTCGATTGGGAATGAGCAGTTCTTC
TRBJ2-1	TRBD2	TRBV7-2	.	CASSSGLAGASRFF	TGTGCCAGCAGCTCGGGACTAGCGGGGGCCTCGCGGTTCTTC
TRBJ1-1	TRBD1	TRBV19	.	CASSIVLDRATEAFF	TGTGCCAGTAGTATTGTTCTAGACAGGGCAACTGAAGCTTTCTTT
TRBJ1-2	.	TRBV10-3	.	CAISDSQAGGYTF	TGTGCCATCAGTGACTCGCAGGCCGGAGGCTACACCTTC
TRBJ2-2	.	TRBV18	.	CASSPPMNTGELFF	TGTGCCAGCTCACCTCCCATGAACACCGGGGAGCTGTTTTTT
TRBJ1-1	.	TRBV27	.	CASSLRGYTEAFF	TGTGCCAGCAGCCTAAGAGGGTACACTGAAGCTTTCTTT
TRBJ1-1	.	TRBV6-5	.	CASSYSDRTEAFF	TGTGCCAGCAGTTACTCGGACAGAACTGAAGCTTTCTTT
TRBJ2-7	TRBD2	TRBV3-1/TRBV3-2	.	CASSRGGRREQYF	TGTGCCAGCAGTAGGGGCGGGAGACGTGAGCAGTACTTC
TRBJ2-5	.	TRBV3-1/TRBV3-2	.	CASSPPPGTQETQYF	TGTGCCAGCAGCCCACCACCGGGAACCCAAGAGACCCAGTACTTC